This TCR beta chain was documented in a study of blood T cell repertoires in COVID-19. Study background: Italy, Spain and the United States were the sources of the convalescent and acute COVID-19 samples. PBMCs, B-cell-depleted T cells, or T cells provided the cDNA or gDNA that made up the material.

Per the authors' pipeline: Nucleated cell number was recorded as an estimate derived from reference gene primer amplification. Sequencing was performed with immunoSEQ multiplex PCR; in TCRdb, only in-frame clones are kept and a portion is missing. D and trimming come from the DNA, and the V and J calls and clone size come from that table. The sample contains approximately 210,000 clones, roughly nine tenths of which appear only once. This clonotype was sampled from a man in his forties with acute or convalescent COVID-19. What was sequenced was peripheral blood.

The CDR3 here is CASSSVSLGANTGELFF. CDR3 nucleotides: TGTGCCAGCAGCTCCGTTAGCTTAGGTGCAAACACCGGGGAGCTGTTTTTT. The chain carries TRBV7-2 and TRBJ2-2; no reliable D call. The V and J ends lost 4 bases and 2 bases respectively, with 17 bases between them. The germline V gene encodes CDR1 SGHTA and CDR2 FQGNSA. The CDR3 covers 17 residues.